Shown below are 32 T cell receptor beta chains from a single sample sequenced in a study of T-cell memory formation after mild COVID-19. TCRdb recomputed calls from the 5' RACE reads with MiXCR, one row per CDR3 protein. The sample lists 140,000 to 150,000 distinct CDR3 sequences, 15% to 20% occurring once. The sequencing sample was made of PBMCs or a T cell subset sorted from them (not recorded which). These receptors came from an adult woman who had mild COVID-19 (a few samples of this study predate the infection). Cell type and time point are not known.

This clonotype was picked up a small number of times. The chain links TRBV12-3 or TRBV12-4 to TRBJ2-5; 7 bases are a match to TRBD1. Unmatched junction bases numbered 0, after V lost 4 bases and J lost 1 base. The CDR3 is made up of 13 amino acids. The CDR3 nucleotides read TGTGCCAGCAGTTGGGACAGCCAAGAGACCCAGTACTTC. Protein: CASSWDSQETQYF.

This clonotype showed up just a few times. The chain uses TRBV20-1 and TRBJ2-3; TRBD2 agrees at 14 bases. The germline V gene encodes CDR1 DFQATT and CDR2 SNEGSKA (reference sequence). With 5 bases clipped from V and 8 bases from J, the junction kept 3 bases outside the gene matches. The CDR3 is 13 amino acids. The CDR3 DNA follows: TGCAGTGCTGAGACTAGCGGGGGGGTTACGCAGTATTTT. This gives the protein CSAETSGGVTQYF.

This clonotype was counted only a few times. The chain combines TRBV21-1 with TRBJ2-2; the D segment call TRBD1 is taken from the table without a DNA check. TRBV21-1 is a pseudogene. The length of the CDR3 is 15 residues. CDR3 residues: CASSKGGKKTGELFF. CDR3 coding DNA: TGTGCCAGCAGCAAAGGGGGGAAAAAAACCGGGGAGCTGTTTTTT.

The sample holds a few counts of this clonotype. The junction differs from germline at one of its ends, possibly a read error. CDR3 DNA: TGTGCCAGCAGCAAAGAGGGACTGGCAAGTAACAATGAGCAGTTCTTC. This encodes CASSKEGLASNNEQFF. The chain combines TRBV4-2 with TRBJ2-1; a weak D match, TRBD2 (6 bases). The CDR3 consists of 16 residues. CDR1 and CDR2 from the germline V gene are LGHNA and YNFKEQ.

This clonotype occurred a few times. The J gene is TRBJ2-3, the V gene TRBV6-6; D is possibly TRBD1 or TRBD2 (6 bases each). Deletions cut 5 bases from V and 2 bases from J, with 11 bases between. Per the germline V gene, CDR1 is MNHNY and CDR2 is SVGAGI (reference sequence). CDR3 length: 14 residues. The CDR3 here is CASSQRGATDTQYF. The CDR3 DNA is TGTGCCAGCAGTCAAAGGGGGGCCACAGATACGCAGTATTTT.

This clonotype was seen more than once but under ten times. The chain recombines TRBV4-3 with TRBJ2-5, with D perhaps TRBD1 (5 bases). Trimming stripped 2 bases from V and 2 bases from J, with 12 bases between. Per the germline V gene, CDR1 is LGHNA and CDR2 is YSLEER. The CDR3 is made up of 15 amino acids. The CDR3 DNA reads as TGCGCCAGCAGCCAACTAGGGGCGGCGCAAGAGACCCAGTACTTC. Residues: CASSQLGAAQETQYF.

J is TRBJ1-1 and V is TRBV29-1, with D unclear. Germline values: CDR1 SQVTM, CDR2 ANQGSEA. V shed 4 bases and J shed 6 bases, with 9 bases lying between them. CDR3 length: 11 residues. The CDR3 region is CSVGGTAEAFF. CDR3 nucleotide sequence: TGCAGCGTTGGGGGAACCGCTGAAGCTTTCTTT.

This clonotype was observed a handful of times. The chain recombines TRBV6-2 or TRBV6-3 with TRBJ2-7; D is perhaps TRBD2 (5 bases). CDR1 MNHEY and CDR2 SVGEGT come from the germline V gene. Trimming took 5 bases from V and 6 from J, leaving 11 bases between them. The CDR3 is 12 amino acids. The CDR3 bases are TGTGCCAGCAGTCCACGGGGTTTCGAGCAGTACTTC. Its protein product is CASSPRGFEQYF.

This sequence joins TRBV6-5 and TRBJ2-1; 7 nucleotides align to TRBD1. The CDR3 length is 15 residues. The junction had 13 bases not matched to a gene; V was cut back by 6 bases and J by 8 bases. Germline V gene lookup returns CDR1 MNHEY and CDR2 SVGAGI. CDR3 coding DNA: TGTGCCAGCAGCCTAGACAGGGAACGGATATATGAGCAGTTCTTC. Encoded protein: CASSLDRERIYEQFF.

This chain links TRBV5-1 with TRBJ1-1, with 7 positions matching TRBD1. Losses at the gene ends were 6 bases for V and 1 base for J; bases not matched to a gene: 6. The CDR3 consists of 14 residues. Germline lookup yields CDR1 SGHRS and CDR2 YFSETQ. The CDR3 nucleotides are TGCGCCAGCATGACAGGGCAGGGGAACACTGAAGCTTTCTTT. Its protein is CASMTGQGNTEAFF.

This clonotype has only a few counts. The gene calls are TRBV21-1 and TRBJ2-7; the table calls TRBD2, which could not be checked here. TRBV21-1 is tagged as a pseudogene. This CDR3 is 16 amino acids long. The CDR3 sequence: CASSKGSWGWGGEQYF. Here the CDR3 DNA reads TGTGCCAGCAGCAAAGGGTCATGGGGCTGGGGAGGAGAGCAGTACTTC.

V is TRBV4-2 and J is TRBJ1-5; 9 positions agree with TRBD1. Germline V gene lookup returns CDR1 LGHNA and CDR2 YNFKEQ. V shed 3 bases and J 7 bases; nucleotides not matched to a gene: 10. This CDR3 comprises 16 residues. The CDR3 DNA sequence: TGTGCCAGCAGCCAGAGGACAGGGGTCGGGGGACAGCCCCAGCATTTT. Protein sequence: CASSQRTGVGGQPQHF.

The chain recombines TRBV14 with TRBJ2-2, with 10 bases matching TRBD2. The germline V gene has CDR1 SGHDN and CDR2 FVKESK. The CDR3 is made up of 15 amino acids. V shed 5 bases and J 5 bases; nucleotides not matched to a gene: 5. The CDR3 DNA reads TGTGCCAGCAGCGAACTAGCGGGAAAGACCGGGGAGCTGTTTTTT. Translated, it gives CASSELAGKTGELFF. The full variable domain, with the rest looked up from reference TRBV14 and TRBJ2-2, is EAGVTQFPSHSVIEKGQTVTLRCDPISGHDNLYWYRRVMGKEIKFLLHFVKESKQDESGMPNNRFLAERTGGTYSTLKVQPAELEDSGVYFCASSELAGKTGELFFGEGSRLTVL.

This clonotype was detected only once. The V and J genes are TRBV29-1 and TRBJ2-3; no clear D. The CDR3 runs to 12 residues. Germline-derived CDR1 and CDR2 are SQVTM and ANQGSEA. Trimming took 8 bases from V and 0 from J, leaving 9 bases between them. The CDR3 reads CSTILSTDTQYF. The CDR3 DNA sequence: TGCAGCACGATCTTAAGCACAGATACGCAGTATTTT.

The chain is built from TRBV7-6 and TRBJ2-7; D is possibly TRBD1 or TRBD2 (5 bases each). Trimming removed 5 bases at V and 3 bases at J, with 23 bases between. This CDR3 comprises 17 residues. Germline assignment: CDR1 SGHVS and CDR2 FNYEAQ. CDR3 sequence reads: CASSPPPGKGLGYEQYF. As DNA, the CDR3 is TGTGCCAGCAGCCCACCTCCGGGAAAGGGGTTAGGCTACGAGCAGTACTTC.

The rearrangement links TRBV24-1 to TRBJ2-1; D gene unclear. The V end was cut by 7 bases, the J end by 7 bases, with 10 bases between. The CDR3 spans 12 residues. Per the germline V gene, CDR1 is KGHDR and CDR2 is SFDVKD. CDR3 sequence: CATRGLGNEQFF. The CDR3 bases are TGTGCCACCAGGGGATTGGGGAATGAGCAGTTCTTC.

The chain joins TRBV24-1 to TRBJ1-1; perhaps TRBD1 as D (5 bases). V shed 7 bases and J shed 7 bases, with 18 bases lying between them. The CDR3 contains 14 residues. CDR1 and CDR2 from the germline V gene are KGHDR and SFDVKD. The CDR3 DNA follows: TGTGCCACCAGAGGGGCGGATAGAACCAATGAAGCTTTCTTT. This translates into CATRGADRTNEAFF.

The V and J genes are TRBV5-1 and TRBJ1-1; 9 nucleotides match TRBD1. V shed 6 bases, J shed 7 bases, and the junction held 10 bases outside the gene matches. The CDR3 contains 14 residues. Germline V gene lookup returns CDR1 SGHRS and CDR2 YFSETQ. CDR3 in DNA: TGCGCCAGCAACCGGGACAGGGCCACCCGTGAAGCTTTCTTT. Encoded protein: CASNRDRATREAFF.

This clonotype was observed a few times. The chain links TRBV6-5 to TRBJ1-2, with TRBD1 as a possible D gene (5 bases). V lost 6 bases and J lost 5, with 10 bases in between. CDR1 is MNHEY, CDR2 SVGAGI, per germline. This CDR3 has 12 residues. CDR3 nucleotides: TGTGCCAGCAGGTCCGGGGGGTATGGCTACACCTTC. This gives the protein CASRSGGYGYTF.

The chain employs TRBV7-2 and TRBJ2-1; tentative D call: TRBD2 (7 bases). Germline V gives CDR1 SGHTA, CDR2 FQGNSA. This CDR3 is built from 14 residues. V lost 1 base and J 10 bases, leaving 14 bases between the germline ends. The CDR3 protein is CASSLGEGVWEQFF. The CDR3 DNA reads TGTGCCAGCAGCTTAGGGGAGGGGGTTTGGGAGCAGTTCTTC.

In its sample, this clonotype was seen a few times. This chain uses TRBV6-1 with TRBJ2-1; D uncertain. CDR3 size: 12 residues. Germline V gene lookup returns CDR1 MNHNS and CDR2 SASEGT. V lost 4 bases, J lost 2 bases, and 3 bases lay in between. CDR3 nucleotides: TGTGCCAGCAGTGTAGCCTACAATGAGCAGTTCTTC. It yields the protein CASSVAYNEQFF.

This clonotype turned up a few times. The genes are TRBV20-1 and TRBJ1-1; D ambiguous. This CDR3 is built from 11 residues. Germline assignment: CDR1 DFQATT and CDR2 SNEGSKA (reference sequence). V lost 3 bases and J lost 8, with 10 bases in between. CDR3: CSASLGQEAFF. The DNA for the CDR3 is TGCAGTGCTAGTCTTGGGCAGGAAGCTTTCTTT.

This chain links TRBV12-3 or TRBV12-4 with TRBJ2-3; 14 bases fit TRBD2. J gave up 1 base and V 6 bases, and 6 bases lay outside the gene matches. The CDR3 runs to 17 residues. The CDR3 reads CASRPGLAGAGTDTQYF. The CDR3 DNA follows: TGTGCCAGCAGACCGGGACTAGCGGGAGCTGGCACAGATACGCAGTATTTT.

This clonotype showed up just a few times. This chain joins TRBV18 and TRBJ2-3; D possibly uses TRBD1 or TRBD2 (6 bases each). Germline V gene sequence: CDR1 KGHSH, CDR2 LQKENI. CDR3 length equals 15 residues. Trimming cost V 6 bases and J 6 bases, with 19 bases left between them. CDR3 residues: CASSPGGGHGDTQYF. The CDR3 DNA reads TGTGCCAGCTCCCCCGGAGGGGGGCACGGGGATACGCAGTATTTT.

This clonotype was recorded at least ten times. This sequence joins TRBV5-6 and TRBJ1-2, with D unresolved. There are 11 residues in the CDR3. CDR1 SGHDT and CDR2 YYEEEE come from the germline V gene. With 1 base removed from V and 5 bases from J, the gap between germline ends came to 3 bases. This CDR3 reads CASSLQYGYTF. CDR3 in DNA: TGTGCCAGCAGCTTGCAGTATGGCTACACCTTC.

The chain employs TRBV20-1 and TRBJ2-5; no definite D call. The germline V gene has CDR1 DFQATT and CDR2 SNEGSKA (reference sequence). V lost 0 bases to trimming and J lost 4 bases, with 3 bases between them. The CDR3 is 11 amino acids. The CDR3 sequence: CSARERETQYF. In DNA, the CDR3 is TGCAGTGCTAGAGAGAGAGAGACCCAGTACTTC.

The J gene is TRBJ2-1, the V gene TRBV7-9, with 9 nucleotides matching TRBD1. J was trimmed by 15 bases and V by 4 bases; bases with no gene match: 4. CDR3 length equals 11 residues. From germline, CDR1 is SEHNR and CDR2 FQNEAQ (reference sequence). CDR3 sequence: CASSSTGGLFF. CDR3 coding DNA: TGTGCCAGCAGCTCGACAGGGGGGCTGTTCTTC.

The sample holds many counts of this clonotype. The V and J genes are TRBV3-1 and TRBJ2-1; 13 bases map to TRBD2. The CDR3 has 15 amino acids. V was clipped by 7 bases and J by 7 bases; unmatched bases: 7. Germline V gene lookup returns CDR1 LGHDT and CDR2 YNNKEL (reference sequence). CDR3 DNA sequence: TGTGCCAGCAACCCAACGGGACTAGCGGGAAATGAGCAGTTCTTC. Protein sequence: CASNPTGLAGNEQFF.

Many counts were recorded for this clonotype. The V and J genes are TRBV20-1 and TRBJ2-4, with unresolved D. In germline, CDR1 is DFQATT, CDR2 SNEGSKA (reference sequence). The CDR3 runs 18 residues. V lost 0 bases to trimming and J lost 1 base, with 19 bases between them. CDR3 nucleotide sequence: TGCAGTGCTAGAGACCGTAGGAGCACCAGCTGGGCCAAAAACATTCAGTACTTC. Translation: CSARDRRSTSWAKNIQYF.

The V and J genes are TRBV24-1 and TRBJ1-2; TRBD1 matches 10 bases. There are 13 residues in the CDR3. CDR1 and CDR2 (germline): KGHDR, SFDVKD. The ends lost 10 bases at V and 8 bases at J; junction bases unmatched: 9. This CDR3 is CATDPGQGKGYTF. CDR3 DNA: TGTGCCACTGATCCGGGACAGGGGAAAGGCTACACCTTC.

The table lists this clonotype with a few counts. The chain links TRBV7-9 to TRBJ2-3, with TRBD2 as a possible D gene (5 bases). The CDR3 is made up of 14 amino acids. CDR1 SEHNR and CDR2 FQNEAQ come from the germline V gene (reference sequence). V gave up 2 bases and J gave up 1 base, with 7 bases separating them. CDR3 sequence reads: CASSLLGGTDTQYF. The CDR3 DNA reads as TGTGCCAGCAGCTTACTCGGGGGCACAGATACGCAGTATTTT.

This clonotype was counted between two and nine times. This chain's CDR3 is CASSLGTAPNQPQHF. The CDR3, as DNA: TGTGCCAGCAGCTTGGGGACAGCGCCGAATCAGCCCCAGCATTTT. The chain combines TRBV7-2 with TRBJ1-5, with 7 bases lining up with TRBD1. The V segment lost 3 bases and the J segment 4 bases; nucleotides outside the gene matches: 6. The CDR3 sequence is 15 residues long. The germline gives CDR1 SGHTA, CDR2 FQGNSA. The full variable domain, completed using reference TRBV7-2 and TRBJ1-5, is GAGVSQSPSNKVTEKGKDVELRCDPISGHTALYWYRQSLGQGLEFLIYFQGNSAPDKSGLPSDRFSAERTGGSVSTLTIQRTQQEDSAVYLCASSLGTAPNQPQHFGDGTRLSIL.